This T cell receptor beta chain was sequenced for a study of blood T cell repertoires in COVID-19. Method: immunoSEQ multiplex PCR; TCRdb's copy keeps in-frame clones and lacks some. The top ten hold 0.72% of the sample, which has about 210,000 clones, 80% to 90% seen once. This CDR3 region has 14 residues. CDR1 is SNHLY and CDR2 is FYNNEI in the germline V gene. Trimming removed 2 bases from V and 2 bases from J, with 9 bases in between. This chain connects TRBV2 to TRBJ1-1; tentatively, D is TRBD1 (5 bases). This receptor was identified in a man aged 35 to 55 with acute or convalescent COVID-19. Source material: peripheral blood. CDR3 residues: CASSEQGRNTEAFF. The CDR3 nucleotides are TGTGCCAGCAGTGAACAGGGAAGAAACACTGAAGCTTTCTTT.